One and the same sample provided the 10 T cell receptor beta chains below, sequenced in a study of shared clonotypes between healthy human individuals. Clones were sequenced by immunoSEQ multiplex PCR, and TCRdb holds only the in-frame ones, with some missing. The table shows 2 million to 2.5 million clones, with about 90% occurring only once. Specimen: naive CD4+ T cells from PBMCs. Subset of the sample: CD45RA+ positively selected. The origin of the receptors is a young man in good health. Some clones in this sample may be carry-over from other donors' samples.

The CDR3 nucleotides are TGTGCCAGCAGCGTGGGACTCCTTACTAGCACAGATACGCAGTATTTT. Its translation is CASSVGLLTSTDTQYF. The chain links TRBV9 to TRBJ2-3; possible D gene TRBD2, 6 bases. The CDR3 runs to 16 residues. With 2 bases removed from V and 0 bases from J, the gap between germline ends came to 13 bases. Germline V gene data show CDR1 as SGDLS and CDR2 as YYNGEE. Full variable domain (missing parts from reference TRBV9 and TRBJ2-3): DSGVTQTPKHLITATGQRVTLRCSPRSGDLSVYWYQQSLDQGLQFLIQYYNGEERAKGNILERFSAQQFPDLHSELNLSSLELGDSALYFCASSVGLLTSTDTQYFGPGTRLTVL.

The chain uses TRBV4-1 and TRBJ1-5, with 9 bases fitting TRBD1. V was pared by 3 bases and J by 1 base, with 7 bases of the junction left unmatched. The germline gives CDR1 MGHRA, CDR2 YSYEKL. The CDR3 is 17 amino acids. DNA for the CDR3: TGCGCCAGCAGCCACCCATTCGGGACAGGGAGCAATCAGCCCCAGCATTTT. It is translated as CASSHPFGTGSNQPQHF.

The chain has TRBV2 and TRBJ1-1; tentatively, D is TRBD1 (5 bases). With 5 bases removed from V and 4 bases from J, the gap between germline ends came to 14 bases. From germline, CDR1 is SNHLY and CDR2 FYNNEI. The CDR3 is made up of 14 amino acids. The CDR3 sequence is CASSRGSGGTEAFF. The DNA for the CDR3 is TGTGCCAGCAGTAGGGGCTCCGGGGGCACTGAAGCTTTCTTT. The full variable domain, its missing parts supplied by reference TRBV2 and TRBJ1-1, is EPEVTQTPSHQVTQMGQEVILRCVPISNHLYFYWYRQILGQKVEFLVSFYNNEISEKSEIFDDQFSVERPDGSNFTLKIRSTKLEDSAMYFCASSRGSGGTEAFFGQGTRLTVV.

This clone occurred once. The chain couples TRBV5-1 to TRBJ2-1; TRBD2 matches at 8 bases. CDR1 and CDR2 from the germline V gene are SGHRS and YFSETQ. The CDR3 consists of 15 residues. J gave up 6 bases and V 1 base, and 6 bases lay outside the gene matches. The CDR3 coding sequence is TGCGCCAGCAGCTTGTTAACTAGCGGCCTCAATGAGCAGTTCTTC. Protein: CASSLLTSGLNEQFF.

This chain uses TRBV9 with TRBJ2-2; 9 positions match TRBD1. The J segment lost 6 bases and the V segment lost 0 bases, leaving 3 bases of the junction unmatched. The CDR3 runs 15 residues. The germline CDR1 and CDR2 sequences are SGDLS and YYNGEE. CDR3 DNA: TGTGCCAGCAGCGTAGGTAGACAGGGGGCCGGGGAGCTGTTTTTT. Its translation is CASSVGRQGAGELFF.

The CDR3 region has the DNA TGTGCCAGTAGTACCGGCGGGTCGGACTATGGCTACACCTTC. Translating it yields CASSTGGSDYGYTF. This chain links TRBV19 with TRBJ1-2; no definite D call. The CDR3 consists of 14 residues. Deletions cut 4 bases from V and 3 bases from J, with 12 bases between. The V gene's germline CDR1 is LNHDA and CDR2 SQIVND (reference sequence).

The chain uses TRBV9 and TRBJ2-5, with 8 bases matching TRBD1. CDR3 size: 16 residues. V was pared by 2 bases and J by 5 bases, with 11 bases of the junction left unmatched. Germline V CDR1 and CDR2: SGDLS, YYNGEE. The CDR3 DNA reads as TGTGCCAGCAGCGTTAGCCCGCAGGGGGCGATGGAGACCCAGTACTTC. It specifies CASSVSPQGAMETQYF.

The gene calls are TRBV7-8 and TRBJ2-7, with 12 positions matching TRBD2. Germline values: CDR1 SGHVS, CDR2 FQNEAQ. Trimming cost V 3 bases and J 0 bases; bases outside gene matches: 3. The CDR3 is 16 residues long. CDR3 in DNA: TGTGCCAGCAGCTTCGGACTAGCGGGGAGCTCCTACGAGCAGTACTTC. This encodes CASSFGLAGSSYEQYF.

This clone appeared once. The same CDR3 is also encoded by other DNA sequences in this sample. V usage is TRBV7-2 and J usage is TRBJ2-7; maybe TRBD2 (6 bases). The CDR3 contains 14 residues. V lost 1 base to trimming and J lost 0 bases, with 7 bases between them. The germline gives CDR1 SGHTA, CDR2 FQGNSA. The CDR3 DNA is TGTGCCAGCAGCTTAGTGCGGGGCTCCTACGAGCAGTACTTC. Translation gives CASSLVRGSYEQYF.

The CDR3 loop reads CASSLTVNSGNTIYF. CDR3 nucleotides: TGTGCCAGCAGCTTAACCGTTAACTCTGGAAACACCATATATTTT. The chain has TRBV11-2 and TRBJ1-3; D not certain. CDR3 length: 15 residues. V gave up 2 bases and J gave up 0 bases, with 8 bases separating them. CDR1 is SGHAT and CDR2 is FQNNGV in the germline V gene.